One sample yielded the 14 T cell receptor beta chains listed below, sequenced in a study of T cells in Graves' hyperthyroidism and ophthalmopathy. The source material, RNA transcripts, was used to amplify TCR beta CDR3 regions. First-round RT-PCR with HTBI primers amplified the TCR CDR3 region. TCRdb ran MiXCR on the multiplex PCR reads and lists one entry per CDR3 protein. The table has approximately 640,000 distinct CDR3 sequences, 15% to 20% seen once. The sequencing input was blood. The source is a woman aged 30 to 39 with Graves' hyperthyroidism.

This clonotype has more than one count but fewer than ten. J is TRBJ2-1 and V is TRBV28; D possibly corresponds to TRBD1 (6 bases). The CDR3 is 15 amino acids. Germline V gene lookup returns CDR1 MDHEN and CDR2 SYDVKM. Trimming removed 2 bases at V and 5 bases at J, with 13 bases between. The CDR3 DNA follows: TGTGCCAGCAGTTTACGGACAGTTCTAGACAATGAGCAGTTCTTC. Protein: CASSLRTVLDNEQFF.

This clonotype was recorded many times. The CDR3 sequence is CSVAAAREQYF. As DNA, the CDR3 is TGCAGCGTTGCAGCTGCTCGCGAGCAGTACTTC. V and J are TRBV29-1 and TRBJ2-7; D gene uncertain. Germline V gene data show CDR1 as SQVTM and CDR2 as ANQGSEA. The CDR3 is 11 residues long. V gave up 4 bases and J gave up 6 bases, with 10 bases separating them.

The V and J genes are TRBV29-1 and TRBJ1-6, with TRBD1 matching over 8 bases. From germline, CDR1 is SQVTM and CDR2 ANQGSEA. After removal of 7 bases from V and 10 bases from J, the junction contained 9 bases not matched to a gene. This CDR3 is built from 13 residues. CDR3 sequence reads: CSARTGQESPLHF. The CDR3 bases are TGCAGCGCCCGGACAGGGCAAGAGTCACCCCTCCACTTT.

In its sample, this clonotype was seen many times. The gene calls are TRBV10-1 and TRBJ2-1; tentative D call: TRBD2 (5 bases). CDR3 size: 14 residues. The V end lost 0 bases, the J end lost 8 bases, and 11 bases lay between the germline ends. In germline, CDR1 is WNHNN, CDR2 SYGVQD (reference sequence). The CDR3 DNA follows: TGCGCCAGCAGTGAGTCGCCAACTAGGGATGAGCAGTTCTTC. Encoded protein: CASSESPTRDEQFF.

This clonotype was seen a few times. This chain joins TRBV14 and TRBJ2-1; the D is unclear. This CDR3 has 13 amino acids. Germline V gene data show CDR1 as SGHDN and CDR2 as FVKESK. V was cut by 0 bases and J by 9 bases, with 9 bases left in between. CDR3 sequence: CASSQEFLGEQFF. In nucleotides, the CDR3 is TGTGCCAGCAGCCAAGAATTTCTGGGTGAGCAGTTCTTC.

To note about this clonotype: A much larger clonotype is one base distant, so this may be a read error. The V gene is TRBV28, the J gene TRBJ1-2; D remains unclear. The V gene's germline CDR1 is MDHEN and CDR2 SYDVKM. CDR3 length: 13 residues. The DNA of the CDR3 is TGTGCCAGCAGTCCGGACTGGAACTATAGCTACACCTTC. Translating gives CASSPDWNYSYTF.

This clonotype has a handful of counts. The V gene is TRBV11-3, the J gene TRBJ2-1; the D is unclear. V was pared by 5 bases and J by 6 bases, with 11 bases between. There are 13 residues in the CDR3. Germline V lookup: CDR1 SGHNT, CDR2 YENEEA. The CDR3 here is CASSPDWGNEQFF. CDR3 sequence (DNA): TGTGCCAGCAGCCCTGATTGGGGCAATGAGCAGTTCTTC.

As for this clonotype: One end of the junction fails to match germline, which may point to a read error. The CDR3 coding sequence is TGTGCCAGCAGTTACTCGAGCCGGGGTGGGAGGGGCGGGGGGCTGTTTTTT. Translated, it gives CASSYSSRGGRGGGLFF. The V and J genes are TRBV6-4 and TRBJ2-2; 7 nucleotides align to TRBD2. From germline, CDR1 is MRHNA and CDR2 SNTAGT. The CDR3 runs 17 residues.

This clonotype came up many times. The genes are TRBV3-1 and TRBJ1-1, with D unresolved. V was shortened by 1 base and J by 11 bases, with 8 bases between the two germline ends. Germline CDR1 and CDR2: LGHDT and YNNKEL (reference sequence). CDR3 length: 11 amino acids. CDR3 region: CASSQGGGAFF. In DNA, the CDR3 is TGTGCCAGCAGCCAAGGGGGTGGGGCTTTCTTT. Full variable domain (missing parts from reference TRBV3-1 and TRBJ1-1): DTAVSQTPKYLVTQMGNDKSIKCEQNLGHDTMYWYKQDSKKFLKIMFSYNNKELIINETVPNRFSPKSPDKAHLNLHINSLELGDSAVYFCASSQGGGAFFGQGTRLTVV.

This clonotype has a single count. J is TRBJ2-5 and V is TRBV9; D is possibly TRBD2 (7 bases). There are 15 residues in the CDR3. Looked up from germline, CDR1 is SGDLS and CDR2 is YYNGEE. V was trimmed by 4 bases and J by 6 bases, leaving 19 bases between them. DNA of the CDR3: TGTGCCAGCAGCCAAGGGGGGGAGGGCTTTAAGACCCAGTACTTC. As protein: CASSQGGEGFKTQYF.

In this sample, this clonotype turned up many times. The genes are TRBV18 and TRBJ2-7, with D possibly being TRBD1 (7 bases). This CDR3 spans 15 amino acids. Germline values: CDR1 KGHSH, CDR2 LQKENI. V was trimmed by 5 bases and J by 4 bases, leaving 18 bases between them. CDR3 sequence: CASSAGTASLYEQYF. CDR3 sequence (DNA): TGTGCCAGCTCAGCGGGGACAGCCTCGTTATACGAGCAGTACTTC.

The table lists this clonotype with many counts. The genes are TRBV3-1 and TRBJ2-7, with D possibly being TRBD1 or TRBD2 (6 bases each). Per germline, CDR1 LGHDT and CDR2 YNNKEL (reference sequence). CDR3 size: 14 residues. V shed 4 bases and J shed 6 bases, with 16 bases lying between them. The CDR3 DNA follows: TGTGCCAGCAGCCGGGACACCCTAGCGTTCGAGCAGTACTTC. Its translation: CASSRDTLAFEQYF.

This clonotype has more than one count but fewer than ten. V usage is TRBV28 and J usage is TRBJ1-4; tentatively, D is TRBD1 (6 bases). This CDR3 comprises 13 residues. Germline CDR1 and CDR2: MDHEN and SYDVKM. V dropped 6 bases and J dropped 5 bases, with 10 bases sitting between them. As DNA, the CDR3 is TGTGCCAGCAGCTGGGACATCAATGAAAAACTGTTTTTT. Residues: CASSWDINEKLFF. Supplemented by reference TRBV28 and TRBJ1-4, the full variable domain reads DVKVTQSSRYLVKRTGEKVFLECVQDMDHENMFWYRQDPGLGLRLIYFSYDVKMKEKGDIPEGYSVSREKKERFSLILESASTNQTSMYLCASSWDINEKLFFGSGTQLSVL.

The chain joins TRBV19 to TRBJ1-5; the D is unclear. Trimming removed 7 bases at V and 1 base at J, with 14 bases between. Germline V gives CDR1 LNHDA, CDR2 SQIVND (reference sequence). The CDR3 has 15 amino acids. The CDR3 nucleotides are TGTGCCAGTAAAGACGGTAGATTCAGCAATCAGCCCCAGCATTTT. This translates into CASKDGRFSNQPQHF.